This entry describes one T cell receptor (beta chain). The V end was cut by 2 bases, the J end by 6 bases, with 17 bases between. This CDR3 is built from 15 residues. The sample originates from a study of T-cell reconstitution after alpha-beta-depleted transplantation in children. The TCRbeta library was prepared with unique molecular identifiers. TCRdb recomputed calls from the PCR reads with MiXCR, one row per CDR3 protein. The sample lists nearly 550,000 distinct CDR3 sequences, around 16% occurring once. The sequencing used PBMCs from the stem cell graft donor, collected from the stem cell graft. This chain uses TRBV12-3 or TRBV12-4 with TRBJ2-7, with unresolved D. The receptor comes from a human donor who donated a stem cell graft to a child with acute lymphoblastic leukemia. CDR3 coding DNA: TGTGCCAGCAGTTTAACGGTGGGAAGGGCGGTCGAGCAGTACTTC. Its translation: CASSLTVGRAVEQYF.